The next 5 T cell receptor beta chains were all read from a single sample in a study of T cell clusters in autoimmune cytopenias. TRB was amplified from 250 ng of peripheral blood genomic DNA per sample. One tube held mixed TRB-A and TRB-B primer pools for touch-down PCR. Using the multiplex PCR reads, TCRdb records one entry per CDR3 protein without DNA. Recorded for this sample: about 7,000 distinct CDR3 sequences. A further study also used this sample, focusing on T cell repertoires in aging, cancer and after chemotherapy.

Sequenced sample: peripheral blood. Receptor source: a human donor in good health.

This clonotype ranks as medium-sized (0.01 to 0.1%) in terms of frequency. The rearrangement links TRBV12-3 or TRBV12-4 to TRBJ2-2. The CDR3 has 15 amino acids. The CDR3 spells CASTPGATNTGELFF.

V and J are TRBV20-1 and TRBJ2-3; TCRdb designates TRBD1, a call that cannot be tested without DNA. Germline-derived CDR1 and CDR2 are DFQATT and SNEGSKA (reference sequence). This CDR3 spans 14 amino acids. The CDR3: CSAREEARANTQYF.

In terms of frequency, this clonotype is medium-sized. The chain carries TRBV5-4 and TRBJ2-1; TCRdb outputs TRBD2, but without DNA this stays unchecked. The CDR3 loop spans 15 amino acids. Germline CDR1 is SGHNT and CDR2 is YYREEE (reference sequence). The CDR3 reads CASSPGGQSYNEQFF.

The CDR3 reads CASSTSGQRWEQYF. V is TRBV12-3 or TRBV12-4 and J is TRBJ2-7; TCRdb proposes TRBD1, but this gene call is untestable without DNA. This CDR3 region has 14 residues.

The chain employs TRBV12-3 or TRBV12-4 and TRBJ2-5; as DNA is missing, the TRBD1 call by TCRdb cannot be tested. The CDR3 is made up of 11 amino acids. The CDR3 is CASSSGTVPYF.